The rows below give T cell receptor beta chains drawn from one sample of a study of shared clonotypes between healthy human individuals. Sequenced by immunoSEQ multiplex PCR; TCRdb stores in-frame clones only, minus some. The table includes a few million clones, 93% detected once. Sequencing used naive CD8+ T cells from PBMCs. The receptors originated from a man aged 18 to 29 in good health. Some clones in this sample may be carry-over from other donors' samples. Both conserved end residues are part of each CDR3. Each record gives: CDR3 protein, CDR3 DNA, V gene, D gene, clone size, J gene. The D gene is left open where the match is weak. Some rows have no size entry. The others give once, few or many, or a class for an expanded clone.

CASRTGGLGSPLHF | TGTGCCAGCAGAACAGGGGGTCTGGGTTCACCCCTCCACTTT | TRBV21-1 | - | - | TRBJ1-6
CASSIDLTYEQYF | TGTGCCAGTAGTATAGACCTCACCTACGAGCAGTACTTC | TRBV19 | - | once | TRBJ2-7
CASSDTSGAYNEQFF | TGTGCCAGCAGTGATACTAGCGGAGCATACAATGAGCAGTTCTTC | TRBV27 | TRBD2 | - | TRBJ2-1
CASSLGPPGNTEAFF | TGTGCCAGCAGCTTAGGTCCCCCAGGGAACACTGAAGCTTTCTTT | TRBV7-6 | - | - | TRBJ1-1
CASSRYGAGNTIYF | TGTGCCAGCAGCCGATACGGGGCTGGAAACACCATATATTTT | TRBV14 | - | - | TRBJ1-3
CASTGTGPRVHF | TGTGCCAGCACCGGGACAGGGCCAAGGGTCCACTTT | TRBV5-5 | TRBD1 | - | TRBJ1-6
CASSFTSGPYNEQFF | TGCGCCAGCAGCTTCACTAGCGGTCCCTACAATGAGCAGTTCTTC | TRBV5-1 | TRBD2 | - | TRBJ2-1
CASTEGQIGNTIYF | TGTGCCAGCACCGAGGGGCAAATCGGAAACACCATATATTTT | TRBV13 | - | - | TRBJ1-3
CASSQEVRHPEQYF | TGCGCCAGCAGCCAAGAAGTTCGCCACCCCGAGCAGTACTTC | TRBV4-1 | - | - | TRBJ2-7
CASSFFLGQGASGANVLTF | TGTGCCAGCAGTTTTTTCCTAGGACAGGGAGCTTCTGGGGCCAACGTCCTGACTTTC | TRBV27 | TRBD1 | - | TRBJ2-6
CASSVAGVFYEQYF | TGTGCCAGCAGTGTAGCGGGAGTTTTCTACGAGCAGTACTTC | TRBV2 | TRBD2 | - | TRBJ2-7
CASSALSASSTDTQYF | TGTGCCAGCAGTGCCCTTAGCGCCTCTAGCACAGATACGCAGTATTTT | TRBV2 | - | - | TRBJ2-3
CASSLSGTGFSPLHF | TGTGCCAGCAGCTTATCCGGGACAGGTTTTTCACCCCTCCACTTT | TRBV11-2 | TRBD1 | - | TRBJ1-6
CASGLGRGVNYGYTF | TGTGCTAGTGGTTTGGGAAGGGGGGTTAACTATGGCTACACCTTC | TRBV12-5 | - | - | TRBJ1-2
CASSYFQGIQETQYF | TGTGCCAGCAGCTACTTCCAGGGGATCCAAGAGACCCAGTACTTC | TRBV2 | - | - | TRBJ2-5
CASSIITSGSYEQYF | TGTGCCAGCAGCATCATTACTAGCGGCTCCTACGAGCAGTACTTC | TRBV13 | TRBD2 | - | TRBJ2-7
CASGLVLGTNIEQFF | TGTGCTAGTGGTTTGGTACTGGGCACTAATATAGAGCAGTTCTTC | TRBV12-5 | - | - | TRBJ2-1
CASSSSHYSGNTIYF | TGTGCCAGCAGTTCCTCTCACTACTCTGGAAACACCATATATTTT | TRBV25-1 | - | few | TRBJ1-3
CSVVPPGGGEAFF | TGCAGCGTTGTGCCCCCTGGAGGCGGTGAAGCTTTCTTT | TRBV29-1 | - | few | TRBJ1-1
CASSADFQETQYF | TGTGCCAGCAGTGCCGACTTTCAAGAGACCCAGTACTTC | TRBV25-1 | - | - | TRBJ2-5
CASSEAGLVAGGYGTDTQYF | TGTGCCAGCAGTGAGGCAGGTCTCGTAGCGGGAGGGTACGGCACAGATACGCAGTATTTT | TRBV2 | TRBD2 | once | TRBJ2-3
CASSELAGTKRETQYF | TGTGCCAGCAGCGAACTTGCCGGGACCAAGCGGGAGACCCAGTACTTC | TRBV21-1 | - | once | TRBJ2-5
CASSWVLGSYEQYF | TGTGCCAGCAGTTGGGTTTTGGGGTCCTACGAGCAGTACTTC | TRBV28 | - | - | TRBJ2-7
CASTMGETQYF | TGTGCCAGCACCATGGGGGAGACCCAGTACTTC | TRBV7-9 | - | - | TRBJ2-5
CASSPRTSGRAGELFF | TGTGCCAGCAGCCCCCGGACTAGCGGGAGGGCGGGGGAGCTGTTTTTT | TRBV7-3 | TRBD2 | once | TRBJ2-2
CASSLIRGHNEQFF | TGTGCCAGCAGTTTGATCCGGGGACACAATGAGCAGTTCTTC | TRBV27 | - | - | TRBJ2-1
CASSELSGELFF | TGTGCCAGCAGTGAACTCTCCGGGGAGCTGTTTTTT | TRBV25-1 | - | - | TRBJ2-2